These 27 T cell receptor beta chains were all obtained from the same sample, sequenced in a study of blood T cell repertoires in COVID-19. Profiling relied on immunoSEQ multiplex PCR, and the TCRdb table lists in-frame clones only, not all of them. Of 75,000 to 95,000 clones listed, about 71% were seen once; the top ten hold roughly 24%. Specimen: peripheral blood. The receptors were sampled from a woman aged 55-70 years in a cohort sampled during active or convalescent COVID-19.

This clone was detected only a few times. The chain links TRBV9 to TRBJ2-7, with TRBD2 identical over 7 bases. The CDR3 is 15 amino acids. CDR1 and CDR2 from the germline V gene are SGDLS and YYNGEE. With V trimmed by 2 bases and J by 5 bases, 10 bases remained unmatched. CDR3 in amino acids: CASSVSPGGSHEQYF. The DNA of the CDR3 is TGTGCCAGCAGCGTCTCCCCCGGGGGGTCCCACGAGCAGTACTTC.

Notes on this clone: The identical CDR3 is also encoded by other nucleotide sequences in the sample. Here the CDR3 reads CASSLGQNTEAFF. The CDR3 bases are TGTGCCAGCAGTTTAGGGCAGAACACTGAAGCTTTCTTT. The J gene is TRBJ1-1, the V gene TRBV12-3 or TRBV12-4; D is uncertain. The V and J ends lost 1 base and 1 base respectively, with 4 bases between them. The CDR3 runs 13 residues.

CDR3 in amino acids: CASSFRQGLNNYGYTF. The CDR3 DNA is TGTGCCAGCAGCTTTCGGCAGGGGCTAAACAACTATGGCTACACCTTC. V usage is TRBV5-5 and J usage is TRBJ1-2, with TRBD1 as a possible D gene (6 bases). The CDR3 sequence is 16 residues long. The germline V gene encodes CDR1 SGHKS and CDR2 YYEKEE (reference sequence). The germline V and J ends were trimmed by 2 bases and 2 bases, with 16 bases remaining between them.

Here the CDR3 DNA reads TGCGCCAGCAGCCAAGACCCTTATGGGACAGCTCCTTACGAGCAGTACTTC. It codes for CASSQDPYGTAPYEQYF. V is TRBV4-1 and J is TRBJ2-7; 7 bases agree with TRBD1. Germline V gives CDR1 MGHRA, CDR2 YSYEKL. This CDR3 is 17 amino acids long. The ends lost 0 bases at V and 4 bases at J; junction bases unmatched: 12.

This rearrangement joins TRBV7-9 to TRBJ2-5, with 7 bases identical to TRBD1. Trimming at V came to 0 bases and at J to 6 bases, leaving 10 bases not matched to a gene. CDR3 size: 16 residues. Germline assignment: CDR1 SEHNR and CDR2 FQNEAQ (reference sequence). This chain's CDR3 is CASSLARTGGLQTQYF. The DNA for the CDR3 is TGTGCCAGCAGCTTAGCACGGACAGGTGGTTTACAGACCCAGTACTTC.

J is TRBJ2-3 and V is TRBV7-2; 8 nucleotides agree with TRBD2. Germline values: CDR1 SGHTA, CDR2 FQGNSA. The CDR3 loop spans 14 amino acids. V lost 5 bases to trimming and J lost 0 bases; unmatched junction nucleotides: 1. CDR3 loop: CASSRGGSTDTQYF. The CDR3 DNA reads TGTGCCAGCAGCCGGGGGGGAAGCACAGATACGCAGTATTTT.

The gene calls are TRBV6-6 and TRBJ1-4; D is unresolved. Per the germline V gene, CDR1 is MNHNY and CDR2 is SVGAGI (reference sequence). V lost 7 bases and J lost 0, with 9 bases in between. This CDR3 has 14 residues. CDR3 sequence: CASINRATNEKLFF. CDR3 in DNA: TGTGCCAGCATCAACAGAGCAACTAATGAAAAACTGTTTTTT.

This chain joins TRBV6-6 and TRBJ1-5; TRBD1 matches 7 bases. The CDR3 totals 15 residues. Germline trimming cut 0 bases from V and 6 bases from J; bases unmatched to any gene: 5. Germline V gives CDR1 MNHNY, CDR2 SVGAGI (reference sequence). CDR3 protein: CASSYSKTGFQPQHF. The CDR3 coding sequence is TGTGCCAGCAGTTACTCCAAGACAGGGTTTCAGCCCCAGCATTTT.

This clone was seen more than once but under ten times. J is TRBJ1-1 and V is TRBV12-3 or TRBV12-4; D may be TRBD1 (6 bases). Trimming removed 2 bases at V and 10 bases at J, with 14 bases between. The CDR3 extends over 13 amino acids. CDR3 loop: CASSLRQARRAFF. Here the CDR3 DNA reads TGTGCCAGCAGTTTAAGACAGGCGAGGAGAGCTTTCTTT.

This chain connects TRBV24-1 to TRBJ2-5; 7 positions match TRBD2. Unmatched junction bases numbered 2, after V lost 9 bases and J lost 5 bases. CDR3 length equals 11 residues. Germline V lookup: CDR1 KGHDR, CDR2 SFDVKD. The CDR3 here is CATGEGETQYF. The CDR3 DNA is TGTGCCACCGGGGAGGGGGAGACCCAGTACTTC.

This sequence joins TRBV7-9 and TRBJ2-5; TRBD1 agrees at 12 bases. V shed 6 bases, J shed 5 bases, and the junction held 7 bases outside the gene matches. The CDR3 sequence is 15 residues long. Germline V gene lookup returns CDR1 SEHNR and CDR2 FQNEAQ (reference sequence). The CDR3 loop is CASSTGTGGSETQYF. For the CDR3, the DNA is TGTGCCAGCAGTACCGGGACAGGGGGCTCGGAGACCCAGTACTTC.

The chain joins TRBV24-1 to TRBJ2-1; tentative D call: TRBD1 (6 bases). Germline-derived CDR1 and CDR2 are KGHDR and SFDVKD. V lost 2 bases, J lost 4 bases, and 11 bases lay in between. The CDR3 sequence is 15 residues long. CDR3 sequence (DNA): TGTGCCACCAGTGATTCCGGGACAACATACAATGAGCAGTTCTTC. This sequence encodes CATSDSGTTYNEQFF.

This clone appeared a single time. The gene calls are TRBV3-1 (or the pseudogene TRBV3-2) and TRBJ2-7; D unclear. The CDR3 loop spans 11 amino acids. The germline V gene has CDR1 LGHDT and CDR2 YNNKEL (reference sequence). V gave up 3 bases and J gave up 4 bases, with 4 bases separating them. CDR3 sequence (DNA): TGTGCCAGCAGCCATACATACGAGCAGTACTTC. The encoded protein is CASSHTYEQYF.

This clone was observed a few times. The chain joins TRBV11-2 to TRBJ2-5; unclear D gene. Looked up from germline, CDR1 is SGHAT and CDR2 is FQNNGV. CDR3 size: 14 residues. V was pared by 5 bases and J by 1 base, with 11 bases between. The CDR3 loop is CASSLQTPQETQYF. The CDR3 DNA reads TGTGCCAGCAGCCTGCAGACTCCCCAAGAGACCCAGTACTTC.

This clone was seen once. V and J are TRBV6-5 and TRBJ2-7; 9 bases map to TRBD1. Germline CDR1 reads MNHEY; CDR2 reads SVGAGI. The CDR3 has 14 amino acids. The ends lost 6 bases at V and 2 bases at J; junction bases unmatched: 5. CDR3 bases: TGTGCCAGCAGCAGGGACAGGGCAACCTACGAGCAGTACTTC. Translated, it gives CASSRDRATYEQYF.

The chain links TRBV11-2 to TRBJ2-3; 10 nucleotides align to TRBD2. This CDR3 contains 14 residues. CDR1 is SGHAT and CDR2 is FQNNGV in the germline V gene. V lost 5 bases to trimming and J lost 1 base; unmatched junction nucleotides: 0. In DNA form, the CDR3 reads TGTGCCAGCAGCCTAGCGGGGGGCACAGATACGCAGTATTTT. Its protein product is CASSLAGGTDTQYF.

The chain recombines TRBV9 with TRBJ1-5, with D unclear. V lost 0 bases to trimming and J lost 2 bases, with 9 bases between them. The germline V gene has CDR1 SGDLS and CDR2 YYNGEE. The length of the CDR3 is 15 residues. In DNA, the CDR3 is TGTGCCAGCAGCGTAGGGTCCAGCGGCAATCAGCCCCAGCATTTT. Residues: CASSVGSSGNQPQHF.

Only a few counts were recorded for this clone. The chain is built from TRBV21-1 and TRBJ1-6. TRBV21-1 is labeled a pseudogene. CDR3 length: 10 residues. In DNA form, the CDR3 reads TGTGCCAGCAGCCCATTCGGAGGCCACTTT. This gives the protein CASSPFGGHF.

The gene calls are TRBV3-1 (or the pseudogene TRBV3-2) and TRBJ1-6; D not certain. The V end lost 8 bases, the J end lost 0 bases, and 11 bases lay between the germline ends. The germline V gene has CDR1 LGHDT and CDR2 YNNKEL (reference sequence). This CDR3 has 15 residues. CDR3 DNA sequence: TGTGCCAGCCCCGGGGATGCCTCCTATAATTCACCCCTCCACTTT. It is translated as CASPGDASYNSPLHF.

The chain is built from TRBV7-2 and TRBJ2-1, with 9 bases that match TRBD2. Per germline, CDR1 SGHTA and CDR2 FQGNSA. This CDR3 contains 15 residues. V shed 2 bases and J 8 bases; nucleotides not matched to a gene: 7. The CDR3, as DNA: TGTGCCAGCAGCTTATGGCGGGGGGGCCAGGATGAGCAGTTCTTC. This translates into CASSLWRGGQDEQFF.

This sequence joins TRBV6-5 and TRBJ1-2; D perhaps matches TRBD1 (6 bases). The CDR3 covers 14 residues. Germline V gene data show CDR1 as MNHEY and CDR2 as SVGAGI. V was shortened by 0 bases and J by 6 bases, with 11 bases between the two germline ends. The CDR3 nucleotides are TGTGCCAGCAGTTACTCGAGTCAGGGGAATGGCTACACCTTC. This sequence encodes CASSYSSQGNGYTF.

The chain joins TRBV21-1 to TRBJ2-7; the D call in the table, TRBD1, was not verified against the DNA. TRBV21-1 is marked as a pseudogene. This CDR3 contains 14 residues. The CDR3 loop reads CATTPGQGVYEQYF. The CDR3 region has the DNA TGTGCCACCACCCCGGGACAGGGGGTCTACGAGCAGTACTTC.

The genes are TRBV19 and TRBJ1-6; TRBD1 matches 8 bases. V lost 8 bases to trimming and J lost 4 bases; unmatched junction nucleotides: 7. The germline V gene encodes CDR1 LNHDA and CDR2 SQIVND (reference sequence). CDR3 length: 15 amino acids. The CDR3 region is CASADWTGYNSPLHF. The CDR3 nucleotides read TGTGCCAGTGCCGACTGGACAGGGTATAATTCACCCCTCCACTTT.

The rearrangement links TRBV18 to TRBJ1-4, with TRBD1 matching over 9 bases. Looked up from germline, CDR1 is KGHSH and CDR2 is LQKENI. CDR3 length equals 13 residues. The V segment lost 3 bases and the J segment 8 bases; nucleotides outside the gene matches: 1. This CDR3 reads CASSPGQGEKLFF. The CDR3 DNA follows: TGTGCCAGCTCACCGGGACAGGGCGAAAAACTGTTTTTT.

This sequence joins TRBV5-1 and TRBJ1-1, with D possibly matching TRBD1 (5 bases). Germline-derived CDR1 and CDR2 are SGHRS and YFSETQ. V lost 4 bases and J lost 1, with 11 bases in between. There are 14 residues in the CDR3. The CDR3 reads CASSATVRNTEAFF. In DNA, the CDR3 is TGCGCCAGCAGCGCGACAGTCCGGAACACTGAAGCTTTCTTT. Variable domain in full (rest from reference TRBV5-1 and TRBJ1-1): KAGVTQTPRYLIKTRGQQVTLSCSPISGHRSVSWYQQTPGQGLQFLFEYFSETQRNKGNFPGRFSGRQFSNSRSEMNVSTLELGDSALYLCASSATVRNTEAFFGQGTRLTVV.

This chain connects TRBV6-2 or TRBV6-3 to TRBJ1-1; tentative D call: TRBD1 (6 bases). The ends were cut back, 2 bases at V and 9 bases at J, with 10 bases in the middle. Germline CDR1 MNHEY, CDR2 SVGEGT. CDR3 size: 12 residues. The CDR3 nucleotides read TGTGCCAGCAGTTACCCGACAGGCCAAGCTTTCTTT. Amino acids: CASSYPTGQAFF.

This clone was recorded once. J is TRBJ2-7 and V is TRBV11-2, with TRBD2 identical over 8 bases. The CDR3 totals 13 residues. V lost 6 bases, J lost 3 bases, and 4 bases stayed unmatched. Germline assignment: CDR1 SGHAT and CDR2 FQNNGV. The CDR3, as DNA: TGTGCCAGCAGTAGCGGGGCTCGCTACGAGCAGTACTTC. Its translation: CASSSGARYEQYF.